The text below deals with one T cell receptor (beta chain). Its antigen has not been determined. Base qualities are not at hand, and no much larger clone is one base apart. Patients with autoimmune disease history or receiving systemic immunosuppression were excluded from the trial. Peripheral blood for TCR sequencing was collected from all dose cohorts at baseline, on cycle 4 day 1, and on cycle 7 day 1. The samples were taken from a phase I, first-in-human, multicenter, open-label dose-escalation trial of ivuxolimab. The trial enrolled adults with locally advanced or metastatic head and neck squamous cell, hepatocellular, melanoma or renal cell carcinoma. Before TCR sequencing, CD4+ T cells and CD8+ T cells were sorted from peripheral blood as separate populations. The data are from a study of OX40 agonist ivuxolimab in advanced cancers. Regarding the research as a whole: Ivuxolimab was a fully human IgG2 agonistic monoclonal antibody targeting the costimulatory receptor OX40 (CD134). Partial responses were achieved by three dose-escalation patients, of whom one had hepatocellular carcinoma and two had cutaneous melanoma. The paper covers the monotherapy dose-escalation part of the phase I ivuxolimab trial, which included N = 52 patients. Peripheral TCRbeta sequencing aimed to test whether ivuxolimab altered TCR sequence diversity and caused clonal T-cell expansion. Intravenous ivuxolimab was administered to patients every 2 weeks at six dose levels: 0.01, 0.1, 0.3, 1.5, 3 and 10 mg/kg. Among the roughly 52 dose-escalation patients, around 20 had hepatocellular carcinoma, 15 or so melanoma, 9 renal cell carcinoma and 9 head and neck cancer. Prior anti-PD-1, anti-PD-L1 or anti-CTLA-4 therapy was permitted, and checkpoint inhibitors had been received by approximately 39% of dose-escalation patients. In the dose-escalation cohort, around 80% of patients were male, and the mean age was 60 years with a range of about 20 to 80. Study-level results and caveats: At doses of 0.1 to 3.0 mg/kg, clonal expansion of both CD4+ and CD8+ blood T cells was observed from baseline to week 6. Low levels of normalized T-cell clonal expansion were also seen in some patients who did not respond. In partial responders in the 0.1-3.0 mg/kg groups, normalized peripheral clonal expansion was found to be among the lowest, especially among CD8+ T cells. The antigen specificity of the clonally expanded peripheral T cells was not determined. After ivuxolimab, CD8+ T cells had more expanded clones than CD4+ T cells on average.

For sequencing of the TCRbeta CDR3 region, genomic DNA was extracted from the sorted cells. The immunoSEQ Assay was used to sequence the TCRbeta CDR3 regions. The table was pulled from immuneACCESS by TCRdb, which kept in-frame rearrangements only. Such tables lose some clones; where checked, under half of the loss comes from unresolved V genes, and the rest has no known cause. In this sample the table shows roughly 28,000 clones, 90% to 95% of which occur a single time. About a tenth of the sample is held by the ten biggest clonotypes. Clipping removes 3 bases from V and 4 bases from J, with 3 as the unmatched junction base count. The germline V gene (reference sequence) yields LNHNV for CDR1 and YYDKDF for CDR2. Measured from the cysteine to the phenylalanine, the CDR3 is 14 residues long. Just the 42-base CDR3 DNA is kept, in frame starting at base 1.

The chain uses TRBV15 and TRBJ2-5; the junction holds 9 bases that match TRBD2. The sequencing used CD4+ or CD8+ T cells sorted from blood, collected in a trial of the OX40 agonist ivuxolimab. The sequence came from an adult with an advanced solid tumor such as melanoma, head and neck, liver or kidney cancer. CDR3 reads: CATSSTSGLETQYF. The nucleotides are TGTGCCACCAGCAGCACTAGCGGGTTAGAGACCCAGTACTTC.